The subject of this entry is one T cell receptor (beta chain). Trimming took 1 base from V and 5 from J, leaving 9 bases between them. The germline CDR1 and CDR2 sequences are LGHNA and YSLEER. The CDR3 is 13 residues long. These data come from a study of untreated major depressive disorder. Thawed PBMCs underwent magnetic negative selection for CD4+ T cells. Sequenced by immunoSEQ multiplex PCR; TCRdb stores in-frame clones only, minus some. The sample carries 15,000 to 20,000 clones, about 83% recorded once. The chain is built from TRBV4-3 and TRBJ2-7; D is unclear. The source is a woman under 40 in good health. Sequenced sample: CD4+ T cells from PBMCs. The CDR3 DNA follows: TGCGCCAGCAGCCAAGCCCCCGGTAACGAGCAGTACTTC. This encodes CASSQAPGNEQYF.